This T cell receptor (beta chain) is from a study of blood T cell repertoires in COVID-19. Recruits, aged roughly 18 to 100 years, lived in 25 or so US areas. How the authors handled the data: From reference gene primer amplification, estimates of nucleated cell counts were derived. Here immunoSEQ multiplex PCR was the method, and the copy in TCRdb shows in-frame clones only, minus some. The DNA gave D and trimming, while V, J and clone size come from that table. The data show hundreds of thousands of clones, approximately 84% seen once. Germline V gene data show CDR1 as MNHEY and CDR2 as SMNVEV (reference sequence). The V end was cut by 5 bases, the J end by 2 bases, with 10 bases between. There are 13 residues in the CDR3.

The V gene is TRBV27, the J gene TRBJ2-7; D is unclear. Sequences were obtained from PBMCs or T cells enriched from blood (not recorded which). The sequence came from a man aged 25-40 years who had recovered from COVID-19. As DNA, the CDR3 is TGTGCCAGCAGTCCCCAAGCGCCCTACGAGCAGTACTTC. Translated: CASSPQAPYEQYF.